The following is a T cell receptor beta chain sequence with its context. The ends were cut back, 0 bases at V and 2 bases at J, with 8 bases in the middle. The germline gives CDR1 LGHDT, CDR2 YNNKEL (reference sequence). This CDR3 has 15 amino acids. The data are from a study of blood T cell repertoires in COVID-19. Assay used: immunoSEQ multiplex PCR; TCRdb lists only in-frame clones, some missing. This table has 100,000 or so clones, 90% to 95% appearing once. Material: peripheral blood. This clonotype originated in a man aged 45-65 years with active COVID-19. The V call is TRBV3-1 (or the pseudogene TRBV3-2), the J call TRBJ2-1, with D uncertain. The CDR3 DNA reads as TGTGCCAGCAGCCAAGATTATCAGGCCTACAATGAGCAGTTCTTC. This translates into CASSQDYQAYNEQFF.